A single sample is the source of the 19 T cell receptor beta chains below, sequenced in a study of shared clonotypes between healthy human individuals. Sequencing used immunoSEQ multiplex PCR; TCRdb keeps in-frame clones, though not all of them. The sample lists roughly 2,500,000 clones, approximately 93% occurring once. Specimen: naive CD4+ T cells from PBMCs. Sample subset: CD45RA+ positively selected. These receptors originate from a man aged 18 to 30 in good health. Some clones in this sample may be carry-over from other donors' samples.

CDR3 loop: CASSLLGGTGYTF. As DNA, the CDR3 is TGTGCCAGCAGCCTCCTGGGTGGGACTGGCTACACCTTC. The chain combines TRBV6-1 with TRBJ1-2, with a weak D call TRBD1 (5 bases). CDR1 and CDR2 from the germline V gene are MNHNS and SASEGT. The CDR3 length is 13 residues. V was pared by 6 bases and J by 7 bases, with 15 bases between.

This clone came up once. The rearrangement links TRBV10-2 to TRBJ2-3, with TRBD2 identical over 9 bases. Germline-derived CDR1 and CDR2 are WSHSY and SAAADI. V lost 7 bases to trimming and J lost 3 bases; unmatched junction nucleotides: 5. The CDR3 contains 14 residues. DNA for the CDR3: TGCGCCAGCACCCCGACTAGCGGAACAGATACGCAGTATTTT. Protein: CASTPTSGTDTQYF.

The chain combines TRBV6-4 with TRBJ2-5; 7 bases are a match to TRBD2. The CDR3 is 16 amino acids. V trimming: 2 bases; J trimming: 5 bases; junction bases outside the gene matches: 11. Germline lookup yields CDR1 MRHNA and CDR2 SNTAGT. CDR3 bases: TGTGCCAGCAGTGACGGTGGAGGGGAGGGGTTGGAGACCCAGTACTTC. Encoded protein: CASSDGGGEGLETQYF.

A single count supports this clone. The rearrangement joins TRBV28 to TRBJ2-5, with no clear D. Germline assignment: CDR1 MDHEN and CDR2 SYDVKM. The CDR3 is made up of 16 amino acids. Trimming took 3 bases from V and 4 from J, leaving 18 bases between them. The CDR3 DNA sequence: TGTGCCAGCAGTTTTGGTGGATTTTCTTGGGCAGAGACCCAGTACTTC. It codes for CASSFGGFSWAETQYF. Combining the CDR3 with reference TRBV28 and TRBJ2-5 gives the whole variable domain DVKVTQSSRYLVKRTGEKVFLECVQDMDHENMFWYRQDPGLGLRLIYFSYDVKMKEKGDIPEGYSVSREKKERFSLILESASTNQTSMYLCASSFGGFSWAETQYFGPGTRLLVL.

This chain joins TRBV5-5 and TRBJ1-5; D gene ambiguous. Trimming removed 0 bases from V and 4 bases from J, with 8 bases in between. Germline V lookup: CDR1 SGHKS, CDR2 YYEKEE (reference sequence). The CDR3 runs 14 residues. Written as DNA, the CDR3 is TGTGCCAGCAGCTTGGACAGTAAGAATCAGCCCCAGCATTTT. This translates into CASSLDSKNQPQHF.

The chain has TRBV5-1 and TRBJ2-7; tentatively, D is TRBD1 (5 bases). The germline V gene encodes CDR1 SGHRS and CDR2 YFSETQ. V lost 0 bases to trimming and J lost 5 bases, with 12 bases between them. CDR3 length: 14 residues. CDR3 sequence: CASSLDQGSDEQYF. Written as DNA, the CDR3 is TGCGCCAGCAGCTTGGATCAGGGAAGCGACGAGCAGTACTTC. Based on the CDR3 plus reference TRBV5-1 and TRBJ2-7, the full variable domain is KAGVTQTPRYLIKTRGQQVTLSCSPISGHRSVSWYQQTPGQGLQFLFEYFSETQRNKGNFPGRFSGRQFSNSRSEMNVSTLELGDSALYLCASSLDQGSDEQYFGPGTRLTVT.

This chain connects TRBV19 to TRBJ2-6; 7 bases match TRBD1. Trimming cost V 5 bases and J 0 bases; bases outside gene matches: 10. The length of the CDR3 is 18 residues. Germline lookup yields CDR1 LNHDA and CDR2 SQIVND (reference sequence). CDR3 in DNA: TGTGCCAGTAGTCCCCTGGGACAGCGCGTCTCTGGGGCCAACGTCCTGACTTTC. Its translation is CASSPLGQRVSGANVLTF.

The V and J genes are TRBV5-4 and TRBJ2-7; tentative D call: TRBD2 (5 bases). Germline V gene sequence: CDR1 SGHNT, CDR2 YYREEE (reference sequence). Between the trimmed V and J ends, which lost 0 bases and 0 bases, there was a span of 16 bases. This CDR3 has 17 residues. The CDR3 nucleotides read TGTGCCAGCAGCTTGGGGGCGGGTACTCTCGGCTCCTACGAGCAGTACTTC. This encodes CASSLGAGTLGSYEQYF.

This clone was seen a handful of times. This chain connects TRBV5-4 to TRBJ1-1; D may be TRBD1 (5 bases). The CDR3 is 14 residues long. The germline V and J ends were trimmed by 2 bases and 1 base, with 9 bases remaining between them. Germline V lookup: CDR1 SGHNT, CDR2 YYREEE (reference sequence). DNA for the CDR3: TGTGCCAGCAGCTTTAACAGGCAGAACACTGAAGCTTTCTTT. Translated: CASSFNRQNTEAFF.

CDR3: CASSQQRDREYQETQYF. DNA of the CDR3: TGCGCCAGCAGCCAACAAAGGGACAGGGAGTACCAAGAGACCCAGTACTTC. The chain joins TRBV23-1 to TRBJ2-5; the match to TRBD1 covers 9 bases. TRBV23-1 is assigned to the ORF class and has an uncertain function. The CDR3 sequence is 17 residues long. The V gene end was trimmed by 6 bases and the J gene end by 0 bases; junction bases not matched to a gene: 11.

The chain recombines TRBV6-1 with TRBJ2-2, with 7 nucleotides matching TRBD1. The V segment lost 7 bases and the J segment 14 bases; nucleotides outside the gene matches: 16. Germline V lookup: CDR1 MNHNS, CDR2 SASEGT. The CDR3 runs 14 residues. The CDR3 nucleotides are TGTGCCAGCATCATCCCAACCCGGGACAGAGTTCTGTTTTTT. It encodes CASIIPTRDRVLFF.

This CDR3 is CASSFGTNYGYTF. In DNA form, the CDR3 reads TGTGCCAGCAGCTTCGGGACTAACTATGGCTACACCTTC. This rearrangement joins TRBV7-2 to TRBJ1-2, with D hard to call. The CDR3 sequence is 13 residues long. V was trimmed by 3 bases and J by 0 bases, leaving 5 bases between them. Germline CDR1 reads SGHTA; CDR2 reads FQGNSA. Full variable domain (outside the CDR3, taken from reference TRBV7-2 and TRBJ1-2): GAGVSQSPSNKVTEKGKDVELRCDPISGHTALYWYRQSLGQGLEFLIYFQGNSAPDKSGLPSDRFSAERTGGSVSTLTIQRTQQEDSAVYLCASSFGTNYGYTFGSGTRLTVV.

The V call is TRBV6-1, the J call TRBJ2-3, with 8 bases identical to TRBD2. Trimming took 9 bases from V and 1 from J; bases not matched to a gene: 9. The CDR3 loop spans 15 amino acids. The germline gives CDR1 MNHNS, CDR2 SASEGT. The CDR3, as DNA: TGTGCCAGTCTCCGACTAGCGTCTGGCACAGATACGCAGTATTTT. Amino acids: CASLRLASGTDTQYF.

CDR3 residues: CASRGGLAGGTSTDTQYF. The CDR3 DNA is TGTGCCAGCAGGGGGGGGCTAGCGGGAGGTACTAGCACAGATACGCAGTATTTT. The J gene is TRBJ2-3, the V gene TRBV5-4, with 11 bases lining up with TRBD2. The CDR3 is 18 amino acids. V shed 5 bases and J 0 bases; nucleotides not matched to a gene: 11. Germline V gene data show CDR1 as SGHNT and CDR2 as YYREEE (reference sequence).

The chain has TRBV5-4 and TRBJ1-2; D not certain. Trimming cost V 3 bases and J 5 bases, with 11 bases left between them. Germline CDR1 SGHNT, CDR2 YYREEE (reference sequence). The CDR3 spans 13 residues. The CDR3 is CASSSTDPYGYTF. The CDR3 nucleotides read TGTGCCAGCAGCTCCACTGACCCTTATGGCTACACCTTC.

The chain carries TRBV9 and TRBJ2-2; 11 nucleotides align to TRBD2. Losses at the gene ends were 2 bases for V and 5 bases for J; bases not matched to a gene: 5. There are 16 residues in the CDR3. Germline CDR1 SGDLS, CDR2 YYNGEE. CDR3 DNA: TGTGCCAGCAGCGTTACTAGCGGGAGCCCAACCGGGGAGCTGTTTTTT. Protein product: CASSVTSGSPTGELFF.

CDR3 coding DNA: TGCAGCGCCGACAGCGGGACTAGCACAGATACGCAGTATTTT. As protein: CSADSGTSTDTQYF. V gene TRBV29-1 combines with J gene TRBJ2-3; 7 bases agree with TRBD2. The CDR3 consists of 14 residues. Germline lookup yields CDR1 SQVTM and CDR2 ANQGSEA. The ends lost 7 bases at V and 0 bases at J; junction bases unmatched: 7.

Regarding this clone: Different DNA sequences within this sample yield the same CDR3. The chain uses TRBV18 and TRBJ1-2, with a weak D call TRBD1 (6 bases). With 1 base removed from V and 2 bases from J, the gap between germline ends came to 8 bases. Per germline, CDR1 KGHSH and CDR2 LQKENI. The CDR3 extends over 14 amino acids. The CDR3 bases are TGTGCCAGCTCACCACGGACAGAGAACTATGGCTACACCTTC. Amino acids: CASSPRTENYGYTF.

V is TRBV6-1 and J is TRBJ2-1; D unclear. The CDR3 totals 13 residues. CDR1 is MNHNS and CDR2 is SASEGT in the germline V gene. Trimming shortened V by 6 bases and J by 6 bases, and 12 bases separated the two germline ends. The CDR3 DNA reads TGTGCCAGCAGGGGCCACGTCGGCAATGAGCAGTTCTTC. The encoded protein is CASRGHVGNEQFF.